This entry features one T cell receptor beta chain sequence. Clones were read by immunoSEQ multiplex PCR, and TCRdb kept only the in-frame ones, dropping some. The data hold roughly 60,000 clones, with roughly 84% observed a single time. The data are from a study of blood T cell repertoires in COVID-19. Study-wide context: PBMCs, B-cell-depleted T cells, or T cells were the source of the cDNA or gDNA that made up the material.

CDR3 length: 13 residues. Germline lookup yields CDR1 KGHDR and CDR2 SFDVKD. V was pared by 5 bases and J by 1 base, with 7 bases between. Seattle's enrolled individuals joined amid active infection and were then monitored longitudinally. This chain links TRBV24-1 with TRBJ2-5, with a tentative D call TRBD1 (6 bases). This TCR came from a man in his sixties with COVID-19, enrolled during active disease. Sequenced: peripheral blood. The CDR3 sequence is CATSGTAQETQYF. The CDR3 bases are TGTGCCACCAGTGGGACAGCCCAAGAGACCCAGTACTTC.